Below, 22 T cell receptor beta chains from the same sample are listed, as sequenced in a study of shared clonotypes between healthy human individuals. The protocol was immunoSEQ multiplex PCR, while the TCRdb copy is restricted to in-frame clones and leaves out a portion. Among 2 million or so clones listed, about 95% were seen once. It was CD45RO-negative cells, positively selected for CCR7, that made up naive CD8 cells, with terminally differentiated effector memory CD45RA+ cells excluded. Sequencing was carried out using naive CD8+ T cells sorted from blood. The receptors were sampled from a man aged 18 to 29 in good health.

This chain uses TRBV6-6 with TRBJ1-5; tentative D call: TRBD1 (6 bases). The germline V and J ends were trimmed by 2 bases and 8 bases, with 10 bases remaining between them. CDR1 is MNHNY, CDR2 SVGAGI, per germline (reference sequence). The CDR3 is 13 amino acids. The CDR3 here is CASSYRTEKPQHF. The CDR3 nucleotides read TGTGCCAGCAGTTACCGGACAGAGAAGCCCCAGCATTTT.

The J gene is TRBJ2-2, the V gene TRBV9; 7 positions match TRBD1. CDR1 is SGDLS and CDR2 is YYNGEE in the germline V gene. Trimming took 3 bases from V and 5 from J; bases not matched to a gene: 10. CDR3 size: 16 residues. In DNA form, the CDR3 reads TGTGCCAGCAGCGGATTGAAACAGGGGATGACCGGGGAGCTGTTTTTT. This sequence encodes CASSGLKQGMTGELFF.

V gene TRBV27 combines with J gene TRBJ2-2; 7 bases align to TRBD2. Losses at the gene ends were 6 bases for V and 0 bases for J; bases not matched to a gene: 4. This CDR3 has 15 residues. Germline values: CDR1 MNHEY, CDR2 SMNVEV (reference sequence). The CDR3 nucleotides read TGTGCCAGCAGATCTAGCGGTACGAACACCGGGGAGCTGTTTTTT. Amino acid sequence: CASRSSGTNTGELFF.

V and J are TRBV7-9 and TRBJ2-7; 8 bases line up with TRBD1. The CDR3 is made up of 17 amino acids. Germline loops: CDR1 SEHNR, CDR2 FQNEAQ (reference sequence). The V and J ends lost 5 bases and 0 bases, in that order; junction bases with no gene match: 12. The CDR3 reads CASSSSFPGQASYEQYF. The CDR3 coding sequence is TGTGCCAGCAGCAGCAGTTTCCCGGGACAGGCCTCCTACGAGCAGTACTTC. Full variable domain (rest looked up from reference TRBV7-9 and TRBJ2-7): DTGVSQNPRHKITKRGQNVTFRCDPISEHNRLYWYRQTLGQGPEFLTYFQNEAQLEKSRLLSDRFSAERPKGSFSTLEIQRTEQGDSAMYLCASSSSFPGQASYEQYFGPGTRLTVT.

The V gene is TRBV28, the J gene TRBJ1-5, with no clear D. Germline assignment: CDR1 MDHEN and CDR2 SYDVKM. The CDR3 loop spans 13 amino acids. Trimming took off 2 bases at V and 7 bases at J, with 9 bases between the two ends. The CDR3: CASSLAGLQPQHF. CDR3 DNA sequence: TGTGCCAGCAGTTTAGCAGGTTTACAGCCCCAGCATTTT.

This chain uses TRBV27 with TRBJ2-7; D gene uncertain. Trimming stripped 4 bases from V and 5 bases from J, with 15 bases between. From germline, CDR1 is MNHEY and CDR2 SMNVEV (reference sequence). This CDR3 is 14 amino acids long. In DNA, the CDR3 is TGTGCCAGCAGTTCCCATGGGGTAATAAACGAGCAGTACTTC. Amino acids: CASSSHGVINEQYF.

With regard to this clone: This sample includes further DNA sequences coding for the same CDR3. The chain is built from TRBV4-1 and TRBJ2-7; D may be TRBD1 (5 bases). The V end was cut by 0 bases, the J end by 3 bases, with 9 bases between. Looked up from germline, CDR1 is MGHRA and CDR2 is YSYEKL. This CDR3 has 14 residues. CDR3 nucleotides: TGCGCCAGCAGCCAAGATTGGGGCAGCTACGAGCAGTACTTC. Translated, it gives CASSQDWGSYEQYF.

This clone was seen only once. This chain links TRBV6-5 with TRBJ2-7; 10 nucleotides line up with TRBD1. Germline lookup yields CDR1 MNHEY and CDR2 SVGAGI. The CDR3 has 15 amino acids. J lost 3 bases, V lost 6 bases, and 8 bases had no gene match. This CDR3 reads CASRIRTGGIYEQYF. The CDR3 region has the DNA TGTGCCAGCAGAATAAGGACAGGGGGTATCTACGAGCAGTACTTC.

Concerning this clone itself: This sample includes further DNA sequences coding for the same CDR3. The rearrangement uses TRBV4-3 and TRBJ2-7; TRBD2 matches 9 bases. The CDR3 length is 15 residues. After removal of 0 bases from V and 4 bases from J, the junction contained 4 bases not matched to a gene. From germline, CDR1 is LGHNA and CDR2 YSLEER. The CDR3: CASSQDKTSGYEQYF. For the CDR3, the DNA is TGCGCCAGCAGCCAAGATAAAACTAGCGGGTACGAGCAGTACTTC.

This rearrangement joins TRBV5-6 to TRBJ1-2; D is possibly TRBD1 (6 bases). CDR3 length: 13 amino acids. The V end lost 4 bases, the J end lost 4 bases, and 11 bases lay between the germline ends. Germline V lookup: CDR1 SGHDT, CDR2 YYEEEE. The CDR3 sequence: CASSQGNGYGYTF. In DNA form, the CDR3 reads TGTGCCAGCAGCCAGGGGAATGGCTATGGCTACACCTTC.

V and J are TRBV10-2 and TRBJ2-1; 12 nucleotides line up with TRBD2. The germline V gene encodes CDR1 WSHSY and CDR2 SAAADI. V was pared by 5 bases and J by 9 bases, with 8 bases of the junction left unmatched. There are 15 residues in the CDR3. CDR3 region: CASSLLAGGPSEQFF. Here the CDR3 DNA reads TGCGCCAGCAGTCTTCTAGCGGGAGGGCCGAGTGAGCAGTTCTTC.

This chain uses TRBV27 with TRBJ2-3; 13 positions agree with TRBD2. V trimming: 5 bases; J trimming: 2 bases; junction bases outside the gene matches: 4. Germline lookup yields CDR1 MNHEY and CDR2 SMNVEV (reference sequence). CDR3 length equals 16 residues. The CDR3 DNA follows: TGTGCCAGCAGTGAACTAGCGGGAGGGCCCACAGATACGCAGTATTTT. Translated, it gives CASSELAGGPTDTQYF.

The V gene is TRBV14, the J gene TRBJ1-2; 7 bases align to TRBD1. With 6 bases clipped from V and 6 bases from J, the junction kept 7 bases outside the gene matches. This CDR3 has 13 amino acids. From germline, CDR1 is SGHDN and CDR2 FVKESK. In nucleotides, the CDR3 is TGTGCCAGCAGGATAACAGGGGAAAATGGCTACACCTTC. Translated: CASRITGENGYTF.

The J gene is TRBJ2-7, the V gene TRBV10-2; D not resolved. Germline assignment: CDR1 WSHSY and CDR2 SAAADI. The CDR3 runs to 15 residues. V gave up 3 bases and J gave up 6 bases, with 18 bases separating them. CDR3 in amino acids: CASSELVAALGEQYF. In DNA, the CDR3 is TGCGCCAGCAGTGAATTAGTGGCGGCCCTAGGCGAGCAGTACTTC.

On this clone itself: This sample includes further DNA sequences coding for the same CDR3. The chain couples TRBV6-5 to TRBJ2-1, with D tentatively TRBD1 (6 bases). CDR3 length: 15 residues. Germline V CDR1 and CDR2: MNHEY, SVGAGI. Trimming took off 0 bases at V and 2 bases at J, with 8 bases between the two ends. CDR3 residues: CASSYSRDTYNEQFF. CDR3 bases: TGTGCCAGCAGTTACTCGAGGGACACCTACAATGAGCAGTTCTTC.

This chain uses TRBV2 with TRBJ2-3, with TRBD2 identical over 11 bases. Germline V gene lookup returns CDR1 SNHLY and CDR2 FYNNEI. This CDR3 is built from 16 residues. V lost 4 bases to trimming and J lost 6 bases; unmatched junction nucleotides: 9. In nucleotides, the CDR3 is TGTGCCAGCAGTGGGTTTAGCGGGGGGGCCATCGATACGCAGTATTTT. It translates to CASSGFSGGAIDTQYF.

Details on this clone: At the DNA level, this CDR3 is encoded by other sequences in the same sample as well. The chain employs TRBV5-6 and TRBJ2-7; D uncertain. Germline CDR1 is SGHDT and CDR2 is YYEEEE. The CDR3 loop spans 11 amino acids. Trimming took off 3 bases at V and 4 bases at J, with 5 bases between the two ends. CDR3 coding DNA: TGTGCCAGCAGCTATAGTTACGAGCAGTACTTC. Translation gives CASSYSYEQYF.

The rearrangement links TRBV4-1 to TRBJ2-7; D could derive from TRBD1 or TRBD2 (5 bases each). This CDR3 spans 16 amino acids. Trimming pared 5 bases from V and 4 bases from J, leaving 21 bases between. The V gene's germline CDR1 is MGHRA and CDR2 YSYEKL. The CDR3 DNA follows: TGCGCCAGCAGCTTCCTCCCCGGGACCGACTATTACGAGCAGTACTTC. This encodes CASSFLPGTDYYEQYF.

This clone was seen just once. This chain joins TRBV2 and TRBJ1-2; D remains unclear. The V gene lost 7 bases and the J gene lost 3 bases, with 9 bases spanning the gap. This CDR3 region has 12 residues. Germline CDR1 reads SNHLY; CDR2 reads FYNNEI. The CDR3 protein is CASNGGYYGYTF. The CDR3 nucleotides are TGTGCCAGCAACGGAGGGTACTATGGCTACACCTTC. Full variable domain (outside the CDR3, taken from reference TRBV2 and TRBJ1-2): EPEVTQTPSHQVTQMGQEVILRCVPISNHLYFYWYRQILGQKVEFLVSFYNNEISEKSEIFDDQFSVERPDGSNFTLKIRSTKLEDSAMYFCASNGGYYGYTFGSGTRLTVV.

This CDR3 reads CASSENRGGRNTEAFF. The CDR3 DNA reads TGTGCCAGCAGTGAAAACAGGGGGGGCCGAAACACTGAAGCTTTCTTT. The rearrangement links TRBV2 to TRBJ1-1; 8 bases are a match to TRBD1. The V and J ends lost 2 bases and 2 bases, in that order; junction bases with no gene match: 7. CDR1 and CDR2 (germline): SNHLY, FYNNEI. This CDR3 spans 16 amino acids. Variable domain in full (rest from reference TRBV2 and TRBJ1-1): EPEVTQTPSHQVTQMGQEVILRCVPISNHLYFYWYRQILGQKVEFLVSFYNNEISEKSEIFDDQFSVERPDGSNFTLKIRSTKLEDSAMYFCASSENRGGRNTEAFFGQGTRLTVV.

This clone was counted once. V usage is TRBV5-4 and J usage is TRBJ2-3, with D uncertain. Per germline, CDR1 SGHNT and CDR2 YYREEE (reference sequence). V lost 5 bases to trimming and J lost 0 bases, with 13 bases between them. The CDR3 is 15 amino acids. The CDR3 DNA follows: TGTGCCAGCAGTCCCACGAGCAGTAGCACAGATACGCAGTATTTT. Amino acid sequence: CASSPTSSSTDTQYF.

The chain links TRBV2 to TRBJ1-6; TRBD1 aligns across 7 bases. Germline V gene lookup returns CDR1 SNHLY and CDR2 FYNNEI. The CDR3 loop spans 14 amino acids. Losses at the gene ends were 4 bases for V and 7 bases for J; bases not matched to a gene: 4. Here the CDR3 reads CASSATGVNSPLHF. In DNA, the CDR3 is TGTGCCAGCAGTGCCACAGGGGTGAATTCACCCCTCCACTTT.